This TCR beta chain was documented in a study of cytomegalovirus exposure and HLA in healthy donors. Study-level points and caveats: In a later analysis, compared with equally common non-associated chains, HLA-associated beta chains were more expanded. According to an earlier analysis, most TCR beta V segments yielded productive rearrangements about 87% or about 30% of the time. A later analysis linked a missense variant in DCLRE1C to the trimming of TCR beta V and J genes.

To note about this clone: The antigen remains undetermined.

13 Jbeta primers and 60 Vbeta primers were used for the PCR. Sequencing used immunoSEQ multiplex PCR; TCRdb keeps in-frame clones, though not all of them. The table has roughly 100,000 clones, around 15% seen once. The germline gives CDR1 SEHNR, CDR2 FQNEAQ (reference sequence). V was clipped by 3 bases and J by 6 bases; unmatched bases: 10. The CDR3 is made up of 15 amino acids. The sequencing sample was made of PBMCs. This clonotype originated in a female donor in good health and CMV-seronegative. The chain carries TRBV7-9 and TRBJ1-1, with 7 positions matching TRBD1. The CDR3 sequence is CASSFSSGGVAEAFF. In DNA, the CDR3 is TGTGCCAGCAGCTTTTCGTCAGGGGGAGTCGCTGAAGCTTTCTTT. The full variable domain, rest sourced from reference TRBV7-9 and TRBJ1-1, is DTGVSQNPRHKITKRGQNVTFRCDPISEHNRLYWYRQTLGQGPEFLTYFQNEAQLEKSRLLSDRFSAERPKGSFSTLEIQRTEQGDSAMYLCASSFSSGGVAEAFFGQGTRLTVV.